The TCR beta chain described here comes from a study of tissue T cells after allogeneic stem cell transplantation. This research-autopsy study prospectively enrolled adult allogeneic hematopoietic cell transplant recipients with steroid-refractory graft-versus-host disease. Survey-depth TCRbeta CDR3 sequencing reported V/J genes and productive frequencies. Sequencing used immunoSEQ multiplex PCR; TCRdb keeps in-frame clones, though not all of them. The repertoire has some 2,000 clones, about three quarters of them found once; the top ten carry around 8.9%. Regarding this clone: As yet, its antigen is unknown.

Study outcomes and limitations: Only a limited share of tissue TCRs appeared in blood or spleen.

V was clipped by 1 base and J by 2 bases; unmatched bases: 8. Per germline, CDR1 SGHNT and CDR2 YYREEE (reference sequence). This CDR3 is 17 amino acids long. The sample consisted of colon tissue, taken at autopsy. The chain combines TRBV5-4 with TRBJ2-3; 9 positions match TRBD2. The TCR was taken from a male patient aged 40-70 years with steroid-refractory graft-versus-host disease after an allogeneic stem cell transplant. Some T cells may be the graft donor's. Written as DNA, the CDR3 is TGTGCCAGCAGCTTGTCGTCTAGCGGGGATCACACAGATACGCAGTATTTT. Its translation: CASSLSSSGDHTDTQYF.